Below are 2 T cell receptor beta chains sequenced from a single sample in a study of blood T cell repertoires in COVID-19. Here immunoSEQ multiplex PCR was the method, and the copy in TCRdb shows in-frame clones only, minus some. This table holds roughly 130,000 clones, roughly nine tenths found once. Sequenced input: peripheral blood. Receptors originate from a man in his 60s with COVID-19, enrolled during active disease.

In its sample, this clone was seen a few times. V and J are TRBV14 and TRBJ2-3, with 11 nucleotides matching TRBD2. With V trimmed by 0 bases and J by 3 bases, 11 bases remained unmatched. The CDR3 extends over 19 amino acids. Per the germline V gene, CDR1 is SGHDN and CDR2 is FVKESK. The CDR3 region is CASSQDGARLAGGTDTQYF. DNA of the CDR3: TGTGCCAGCAGCCAAGACGGGGCGCGGCTAGCGGGAGGTACAGATACGCAGTATTTT.

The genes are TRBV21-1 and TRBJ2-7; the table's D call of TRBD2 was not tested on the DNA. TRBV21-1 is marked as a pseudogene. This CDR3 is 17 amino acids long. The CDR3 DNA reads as TGTGCCAGCAGCAAAAGGGGACTAGCGGGTACCCTCGGCGAGCAGTACTTC. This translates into CASSKRGLAGTLGEQYF.